These 26 T cell receptor beta chains were all obtained from the same sample, sequenced in a study of cytomegalovirus exposure and HLA in healthy donors (dated by TCRdb to about 2017). Libraries were made using the immunoSEQ multiplex PCR assay. For the multiplex PCR, a mixture combining 60 forward primers for TCR Vbeta segments and 13 reverse primers for TCR Jbeta segments was used. TCRdb provides this immuneACCESS table in a form limited to in-frame rearrangements. Some clones are lacking; in checked studies, under half of them reflect an unresolved V gene, and why the rest are absent is not known. Within this sample are about 110,000 clones, with roughly 73% of them counted one time only. The ten top clones hold around 0.9% of the sample. Sequenced material: PBMCs. These receptors all come from a woman aged 25 to 45 in good health and CMV-seronegative.

The rearrangement links TRBV5-1 to TRBJ2-2; D unresolved. Germline V gene sequence: CDR1 SGHRS, CDR2 YFSETQ. The CDR3 consists of 17 residues. V lost 4 bases and J lost 4, with 20 bases in between. The CDR3 spells CASSLRVPTTGTGELFF. CDR3 coding DNA: TGCGCCAGCAGCCTACGGGTCCCCACGACGGGCACCGGGGAGCTGTTTTTT. Using reference TRBV5-1 and TRBJ2-2 for the parts outside the CDR3, the full variable domain is KAGVTQTPRYLIKTRGQQVTLSCSPISGHRSVSWYQQTPGQGLQFLFEYFSETQRNKGNFPGRFSGRQFSNSRSEMNVSTLELGDSALYLCASSLRVPTTGTGELFFGEGSRLTVL.

This clone was recorded only once. This chain uses TRBV5-4 with TRBJ2-3; 11 bases line up with TRBD2. In germline, CDR1 is SGHNT, CDR2 YYREEE (reference sequence). V was clipped by 4 bases and J by 3 bases; unmatched bases: 4. The CDR3 is 15 residues long. CDR3 sequence reads: CASSLAGGGTDTQYF. The CDR3 coding sequence is TGTGCCAGCAGCCTAGCGGGGGGAGGGACAGATACGCAGTATTTT.

V usage is TRBV5-1 and J usage is TRBJ1-5, with TRBD1 matching 7 bases. The CDR3 spans 14 residues. Germline assignment: CDR1 SGHRS and CDR2 YFSETQ. The trim removed 4 bases at V and 3 bases at J, leaving 4 bases unmatched. The CDR3 nucleotides are TGCGCCAGCAGCCCGGGACAGATCAATCAGCCCCAGCATTTT. It encodes CASSPGQINQPQHF.

V and J are TRBV2 and TRBJ1-4; no definite D call. This CDR3 comprises 14 residues. Trimming pared 10 bases from V and 0 bases from J, leaving 12 bases between. Germline CDR1 and CDR2: SNHLY and FYNNEI. This CDR3 is CATRRVTTNEKLFF. Here the CDR3 DNA reads TGTGCCACCAGGAGGGTCACAACTAATGAAAAACTGTTTTTT. Looking up the rest from reference TRBV2 and TRBJ1-4 gives the full variable domain: EPEVTQTPSHQVTQMGQEVILRCVPISNHLYFYWYRQILGQKVEFLVSFYNNEISEKSEIFDDQFSVERPDGSNFTLKIRSTKLEDSAMYFCATRRVTTNEKLFFGSGTQLSVL.

The chain links TRBV5-1 to TRBJ1-4; 10 bases map to TRBD1. Unmatched junction bases numbered 3, after V lost 3 bases and J lost 4 bases. Germline V gene lookup returns CDR1 SGHRS and CDR2 YFSETQ. The CDR3 extends over 15 amino acids. CDR3 in DNA: TGCGCCAGCAGCTCCCGGACAGGGGGTAATGAAAAACTGTTTTTT. The encoded protein is CASSSRTGGNEKLFF.

CDR3 nucleotide sequence: TGTGCCAGCTCGCTCTCGGGGAGGACTGAAGCTTTCTTT. Its translation is CASSLSGRTEAFF. This chain links TRBV18 with TRBJ1-1; D not certain. CDR3 length: 13 residues. Trimming removed 6 bases at V and 5 bases at J, with 13 bases between. CDR1 and CDR2 (germline): KGHSH, LQKENI.

The chain employs TRBV19 and TRBJ1-2; D gene ambiguous. This CDR3 comprises 11 residues. V was shortened by 6 bases and J by 5 bases, with 7 bases between the two germline ends. The V gene's germline CDR1 is LNHDA and CDR2 SQIVND (reference sequence). DNA for the CDR3: TGTGCCAGTAGAGAAGCTTATGGCTACACCTTC. Translated: CASREAYGYTF.

The DNA of the CDR3 is TGTGCCTGGAGTGTAGGGACAGGGTACGAGCAGTACTTC. Translated: CAWSVGTGYEQYF. This rearrangement joins TRBV30 to TRBJ2-5; 9 bases line up with TRBD1. The J call could be wrong; TRBJ2-7 is a better fit for the DNA end. The CDR3 length is 13 residues. Germline CDR1 GTSNPN, CDR2 SVGIG (reference sequence).

This chain joins TRBV25-1 and TRBJ2-7, with 10 nucleotides matching TRBD1. V shed 1 base, J shed 3 bases, and the junction held 6 bases outside the gene matches. The germline V gene encodes CDR1 MGHDK and CDR2 SYGVNS. The CDR3 loop spans 16 amino acids. CDR3 loop: CASSELGTGVLYEQYF. The CDR3 coding sequence is TGTGCCAGCAGTGAATTGGGGACAGGGGTGCTCTACGAGCAGTACTTC.

V is TRBV5-8 and J is TRBJ2-1, with TRBD1 identical over 10 bases. The CDR3 length is 13 residues. Germline V lookup: CDR1 SGHTS, CDR2 YDEGEE. Unmatched junction bases numbered 6, after V lost 5 bases and J lost 10 bases. This chain's CDR3 is CASSKDRGDEQFF. The CDR3 region has the DNA TGTGCCAGCAGTAAGGACAGGGGGGACGAGCAGTTCTTC.

This chain links TRBV4-2 with TRBJ1-1; D is unclear. Germline lookup yields CDR1 LGHNA and CDR2 YNFKEQ. V was pared by 1 base and J by 1 base, with 10 bases between. The CDR3 totals 15 residues. The DNA of the CDR3 is TGTGCCAGCAGCCAAGGGGCAGTAAGGAACACTGAAGCTTTCTTT. Protein: CASSQGAVRNTEAFF.

V is TRBV29-1 and J is TRBJ2-1; TRBD1 might be the D (5 bases). The CDR3 runs 12 residues. Germline values: CDR1 SQVTM, CDR2 ANQGSEA. V gave up 8 bases and J gave up 9 bases, with 17 bases separating them. The CDR3 DNA reads TGCAGCATGAGCAGGGAACCAGGTGAGCAGTTCTTC. Translated, it gives CSMSREPGEQFF.

In nucleotides, the CDR3 is TGCAGCGTTGAGTTGGGAGTCCGAGGCTACACCTTC. This gives the protein CSVELGVRGYTF. This sequence joins TRBV29-1 and TRBJ1-2; the D is unclear. Trimming cost V 3 bases and J 8 bases, with 13 bases left between them. The CDR3 consists of 12 residues. Germline V CDR1 and CDR2: SQVTM, ANQGSEA.

The rearrangement uses TRBV13 and TRBJ2-6; D is uncertain. V lost 7 bases and J lost 2, with 6 bases in between. Germline CDR1 PRHDT, CDR2 FYEKMQ (reference sequence). This CDR3 is built from 13 residues. CDR3 sequence (DNA): TGTGCCAGCAAGAGTACTGGGGCCAACGTCCTGACTTTC. This codes for CASKSTGANVLTF. The complete variable domain, with remaining parts taken from reference TRBV13 and TRBJ2-6, reads AAGVIQSPRHLIKEKRETATLKCYPIPRHDTVYWYQQGPGQDPQFLISFYEKMQSDKGSIPDRFSAQQFSDYHSELNMSSLELGDSALYFCASKSTGANVLTFGAGSRLTVL.

The chain uses TRBV5-6 and TRBJ2-7, with D perhaps matching TRBD1 (5 bases). Trimming cost V 0 bases and J 3 bases, with 16 bases left between them. The germline CDR1 and CDR2 sequences are SGHDT and YYEEEE. This CDR3 comprises 16 residues. Here the CDR3 reads CASSLVLAGFDYEQYF. CDR3 coding DNA: TGTGCCAGCAGCTTGGTACTTGCAGGGTTTGACTACGAGCAGTACTTC.

The chain has TRBV11-3 and TRBJ1-2; possible D gene TRBD1, 6 bases. CDR1 and CDR2 (germline): SGHNT, YENEEA. The CDR3 runs to 16 residues. V was shortened by 6 bases and J by 0 bases, with 17 bases between the two germline ends. The DNA for the CDR3 is TGTGCCAGCAGTCTAGACTCGGACAGAACTAACTATGGCTACACCTTC. Protein product: CASSLDSDRTNYGYTF. Combining the CDR3 with reference TRBV11-3 and TRBJ1-2 gives the whole variable domain EAGVVQSPRYKIIEKKQPVAFWCNPISGHNTLYWYLQNLGQGPELLIRYENEEAVDDSQLPKDRFSAERLKGVDSTLKIQPAELGDSAVYLCASSLDSDRTNYGYTFGSGTRLTVV.

This chain connects TRBV15 to TRBJ1-1; D may be TRBD1 (5 bases). The CDR3 contains 13 residues. The V gene lost 3 bases and the J gene lost 5 bases, with 10 bases spanning the gap. Looked up from germline, CDR1 is LNHNV and CDR2 is YYDKDF (reference sequence). For the CDR3, the DNA is TGTGCCACCAGCAGTCTAAGGGGAACTGAAGCTTTCTTT. Translation gives CATSSLRGTEAFF.

This chain links TRBV6-1 with TRBJ1-5; 9 nucleotides agree with TRBD1. CDR3 size: 18 residues. Per the germline V gene, CDR1 is MNHNS and CDR2 is SASEGT. J lost 0 bases, V lost 4 bases, and 10 bases had no gene match. The CDR3 sequence: CASSVSQGAIYSNQPQHF. As DNA, the CDR3 is TGTGCCAGCAGTGTCTCACAGGGGGCGATTTATAGCAATCAGCCCCAGCATTTT.

This chain joins TRBV30 and TRBJ1-5; D gene ambiguous. The V gene lost 0 bases and the J gene lost 2 bases, with 8 bases spanning the gap. The CDR3 consists of 14 residues. Germline V lookup: CDR1 GTSNPN, CDR2 SVGIG (reference sequence). CDR3 sequence: CAWSVGQGNQPQHF. The CDR3 DNA sequence: TGTGCCTGGAGTGTAGGCCAGGGCAATCAGCCCCAGCATTTT.

The chain is built from TRBV15 and TRBJ1-2, with unresolved D. Germline lookup yields CDR1 LNHNV and CDR2 YYDKDF (reference sequence). The CDR3 contains 12 residues. V was trimmed by 4 bases and J by 8 bases, leaving 11 bases between them. CDR3 sequence (DNA): TGTGCCACCAGCATCGGTAGTGAGGGCTACACCTTC. This translates into CATSIGSEGYTF. Full variable domain (remainder filled in from reference TRBV15 and TRBJ1-2): DAMVIQNPRYQVTQFGKPVTLSCSQTLNHNVMYWYQQKSSQAPKLLFHYYDKDFNNEADTPDNFQSRRPNTSFCFLDIRSPGLGDTAMYLCATSIGSEGYTFGSGTRLTVV.

This clone was recorded once. The chain combines TRBV19 with TRBJ1-2; 8 positions agree with TRBD1. Germline trimming cut 7 bases from V and 3 bases from J; bases unmatched to any gene: 10. This CDR3 spans 15 amino acids. The V gene's germline CDR1 is LNHDA and CDR2 SQIVND (reference sequence). Here the CDR3 DNA reads TGTGCCAGTAACCTAAAACAGGGGGGAGACTATGGCTACACCTTC. It yields the protein CASNLKQGGDYGYTF.

This clone was seen more than once but under ten times. V is TRBV5-1 and J is TRBJ2-5; 7 positions agree with TRBD1. TRBJ2-7 matches the DNA end more closely, so the J call is doubtful. CDR3 length equals 14 residues. Germline CDR1 and CDR2: SGHRS and YFSETQ. CDR3 sequence: CASSLAEQGSEQYF. CDR3 DNA sequence: TGCGCCAGCAGCTTGGCGGAACAGGGGTCCGAGCAGTACTTC.

This clone was seen a handful of times. J is TRBJ1-1 and V is TRBV10-3; D possibly corresponds to TRBD1 (6 bases). Between the trimmed V and J ends, which lost 6 bases and 1 base, there was a span of 12 bases. The CDR3 has 14 residues. The germline CDR1 and CDR2 sequences are ENHRY and SYGVKD. CDR3 loop: CAISPGTSNTEAFF. The CDR3 nucleotides are TGTGCCATCAGCCCCGGGACATCGAACACTGAAGCTTTCTTT.

The chain links TRBV9 to TRBJ1-1, with D tentatively TRBD1 (6 bases). Deletions cut 0 bases from V and 11 bases from J, with 14 bases between. Germline-derived CDR1 and CDR2 are SGDLS and YYNGEE. This CDR3 has 13 residues. CDR3 protein: CASSVDRQGSAFF. Written as DNA, the CDR3 is TGTGCCAGCAGCGTAGATAGGCAGGGGTCGGCTTTCTTT.

In its sample, this clone ranks as medium-sized. The gene calls are TRBV4-2 and TRBJ2-1, with TRBD2 identical over 7 bases. CDR3 length equals 16 residues. The germline V gene has CDR1 LGHNA and CDR2 YNFKEQ. J lost 8 bases, V lost 3 bases, and 13 bases had no gene match. The chain's CDR3 is CASSQSRVGGPDEQFF. In DNA, the CDR3 is TGTGCCAGCAGCCAGAGCCGGGTGGGAGGGCCCGATGAGCAGTTCTTC.

The CDR3 DNA sequence: TGCGCCAGCAGCGGCAGGGTGGGGGGCACTGAAGCTTTCTTT. This sequence encodes CASSGRVGGTEAFF. The rearrangement links TRBV5-1 to TRBJ1-1; a possible D gene is TRBD1 (5 bases). V lost 4 bases to trimming and J lost 4 bases, with 14 bases between them. The CDR3 runs 14 residues. Germline V lookup: CDR1 SGHRS, CDR2 YFSETQ.